This T cell receptor beta chain was identified in a study of OX40 agonist ivuxolimab in advanced cancers. Looking at the study overall: Every patient in dose escalation had hepatocellular carcinoma, melanoma, renal cell or head and neck cancer.

Patients were excluded for autoimmune disease history or systemic immunosuppression. Germline-derived CDR1 and CDR2 are SGHAT and FQNNGV. CDR3 length: 15 amino acids. With 1 base removed from V and 5 bases from J, the gap between germline ends came to 11 bases. This clone was seen only a few times. Clones were sequenced by immunoSEQ multiplex PCR, and TCRdb holds only the in-frame ones, with some missing. This sample has 53,000 or so clones; less than 90% occur once, and the top ten carry around 4.3%. The genes are TRBV11-2 and TRBJ1-4; D is unresolved. The sample was CD4+ or CD8+ T cells sorted from blood, taken in a trial of the OX40 agonist ivuxolimab. The TCR comes from an adult with an advanced solid tumor such as melanoma, head and neck, liver or kidney cancer. Written as DNA, the CDR3 is TGTGCCAGCAGCTTAGGCCGGGCCGTGAATGAAAAACTGTTTTTT. Translation: CASSLGRAVNEKLFF.